The T cell receptor beta chain under discussion was sequenced for a study of blood T cells in healthy people across ages. In the study overall: Through template switching, about one barcoded beta molecule was captured per two T cells, as measured in model experiments. Study findings and constraints: Significant beta diversity loss was already apparent by age approximately 42, declining roughly linearly.

A J-beta primer mix and a sample-barcoded 5' primer were used in a second PCR of roughly 6 to 12 cycles. One entry per CDR3 protein results from TCRdb running MiXCR on the 5' RACE reads. The table lists approximately 780,000 distinct CDR3 sequences, around a quarter of them singletons. A note on this clonotype: Antigen unknown.

V lost 7 bases to trimming and J lost 1 base, with 22 bases between them. Looked up from germline, CDR1 is SQVTM and CDR2 is ANQGSEA. CDR3 length: 17 residues. The sample also formed part of further work on T cells of mothers and their children. That work adds: Samples came from a few healthy Caucasian mothers and their six children. The study obtained over 8.5 million TCR beta CDR3 reads per mother and some 3 million per child.

Sequenced input: blood. This chain connects TRBV29-1 to TRBJ2-2, with D possibly being TRBD2 (5 bases). This clonotype originated in a boy aged 5-17 years in good health. The CDR3 DNA reads TGCAGCGCCATGTTAAGTATCGCGGGCGGGAACACCGGGGAGCTGTTTTTT. This translates into CSAMLSIAGGNTGELFF.